The sequence of this T cell receptor beta chain was determined in a study of shared clonotypes between healthy human individuals. The table came from immunoSEQ multiplex PCR; TCRdb's copy has only in-frame clones and leaves some out. The sample lists roughly 1,600,000 clones, around 98.5% occurring once. V lost 0 bases and J lost 5; bases outside the gene matches: 7. Germline-derived CDR1 and CDR2 are MDHEN and SYDVKM. This CDR3 is 19 amino acids long. The rearrangement uses TRBV28 and TRBJ2-1; 16 nucleotides align to TRBD2. This clonotype was sampled from a man aged 30-40 years in good health. Source material: naive CD4+ T cells sorted from blood. Subset denoted: CD45RA+ positively selected. The CDR3 reads CASSLWGLAGGPGHNEQFF. CDR3 DNA: TGTGCCAGCAGTTTATGGGGACTAGCGGGAGGGCCGGGCCACAATGAGCAGTTCTTC.